This T cell receptor (beta chain) was retrieved from a study of blood T cell repertoires in COVID-19. In the study overall: The United States, Italy and Spain supplied acute and convalescent COVID-19 samples. T cells, B-cell-depleted T cells, or PBMCs supplied cDNA or gDNA.

In the source study's methods: Estimated nucleated cell counts came from reference gene primer amplification. The table came from immunoSEQ multiplex PCR; TCRdb's copy has only in-frame clones and leaves some out. That table gives V, J and clone size, and the DNA gave D and trimming. Here the sample spans about 490,000 clones, 80% to 90% being singletons. This CDR3 has 15 amino acids. Trimming cost V 2 bases and J 5 bases; bases outside gene matches: 8. The germline V gene has CDR1 GTSNPN and CDR2 SVGIG (reference sequence). V gene TRBV30 combines with J gene TRBJ2-2; 7 nucleotides match TRBD2. Sequencing was done on a sample of peripheral blood. The receptor was isolated from a human donor in a cohort sampled during active COVID-19. The CDR3 nucleotides read TGTGCCTGGAGTAGGAGGGCTAGCGGAACCGGGGAGCTGTTTTTT. Its protein product is CAWSRRASGTGELFF.